This T cell receptor beta chain appears in the sequencing data of a study of blood T cell repertoires in COVID-19. Study-level information: Spain, Italy and the United States supplied samples that represented acute and convalescent COVID-19. T cells, B-cell-depleted T cells, or PBMCs provided the cDNA or gDNA that served as material.

The CDR3 is 12 amino acids. Looked up from germline, CDR1 is KGHSH and CDR2 is LQKENI. V was cut by 6 bases and J by 3 bases, with 7 bases left in between. In the study's own analysis: Scientists estimated how many nucleated cells there were by amplifying reference gene primers. Data came from immunoSEQ multiplex PCR; TCRdb stores just in-frame clones and leaves some out. Clonal size and the V and J genes are those of that table, whereas D and trimming came from the DNA. This table has roughly 350,000 clones, roughly 90% appearing once. The TCR comes from a woman aged 45-65 years with active or convalescent COVID-19. This rearrangement joins TRBV18 to TRBJ2-3; D remains unclear. Material: peripheral blood. The CDR3 protein is CASSPMTDTQYF. The CDR3, as DNA: TGTGCCAGCTCCCCCATGACAGATACGCAGTATTTT.